This TCR beta chain was retrieved from a study of cytomegalovirus exposure and HLA in healthy donors (dated by TCRdb to the late 2010s). Study-level background: In an earlier analysis of approximately 500 of the donors, 276 Gb of sequence data and roughly 100 million unique TCR beta sequences from roughly 200 million T cells were reported. About 280 gigabases of sequencing data and 75 million to 85 million unique TCR sequences made up an early release that covered nearly 650 HLA-typed donors. Of the roughly 390 genotyped donors, approximately 83% fell in the genetic ancestry cluster associated with self-reported Caucasian donors. The aim of the study was to test whether cataloging public T cell receptors could identify signatures of past pathogen exposure. The study used immunosequencing to profile the T cell repertoires of hundreds of subjects and linked those repertoires to cytomegalovirus serostatus. In addition to the first cohort of approximately 650 subjects, a separate validation cohort of 130 or so different subjects was used. To predict cytomegalovirus infection status, the study brought together high-throughput TCR immunosequencing, statistical association of individual TCRs with disease status, and machine learning. To study patterns of TCR occurrence, a later analysis re-analyzed previously published TCR beta repertoires from just over 650 donors and added high-resolution HLA genotyping. The later analysis used no new phenotypic data to find candidate immune exposures, relying instead on TCR beta sequences and their occurrence across donors. To decide whether each TCR beta V gene segment behaved as functional or pseudogenic, an earlier analysis of fewer than 750 of the donors relied on high-throughput TCR beta sequencing. Alongside the repertoire data, information on donor age, sex, ethnicity and CMV serostatus was compiled. In a later genetic analysis, genome-wide SNP genotypes for 398 of the 666 donors were used, and that subset was treated as a discovery cohort. Every discovery cohort repertoire had been produced on one sequencing platform. Class I and class II HLA loci were covered by the typing at four-digit resolution. The number of donors typed differed by locus, with 629-630 for A, B, C, DRB1 and DQB1, over 500 for DQA1, under 610 for DPA1, and 450 to 480 for DPB1. Roughly 5 DR-DQ haplotypes were treated as single units for association and clustering because of strong linkage in the cohort. Among 300 to 450 genotyped donors of the cohort, an average of about 240,000 unique TCR beta nucleotide sequences were sequenced per donor, around 20% of them non-productive.

In this sample, this clone turned up a few times. This clone's antigen is unknown. No base qualities exist here, and no much larger clone lies one base off it. The cohort was made up of about 610 healthy bone marrow donors. Cohort members were all nominally healthy when sampled, although unrecorded immune exposures were likely present. The donor was CMV seropositive and belonged to the group of around 300 seropositive cohort members. A peripheral blood sample was provided by each donor, and peripheral blood mononuclear cells were used for TCR beta sequencing. Genomic DNA was extracted from the blood cell samples with the Qiagen DNeasy Blood Extraction Kit. The paper's findings and limits, for the study overall: In vitro tests confirmed that a few of the cytomegalovirus-associated TCR beta chains recognize cytomegalovirus antigens. In an earlier analysis of some 640 of the donors, most TCR beta V segments were observed in productive rearrangements about 90% or about 30% of the time, broadly matching IMGT annotations. According to a later analysis, parvovirus B19, influenza, CMV and Epstein-Barr virus appeared linked to several top co-occurrence clusters. A further reported finding was that TCR beta sequences accurately predicted the HLA-A and HLA-B alleles for most subjects in the first cohort. Immune exposure information for the cohort was limited to CMV serostatus. Because HLA typing was missing for some donors at each locus, association tests included only the typed subset. Because counts were too low, some 17 rarely observed V segments, including chromosome 9 orphons, were left out of the earlier analysis of roughly 600 of the donors. Some IMGT-functional V segments, including TRBV6-2 and TRBV6-3, could not be distinguished by the 87-base-pair reads and were therefore excluded. An association between a missense DCLRE1C variant and V-gene and J-gene trimming of TCR beta chains was found in a later genetic analysis and replicated in an independent cohort. A cluster of highly shared sequence variants was judged likely to represent a technical artifact of the sequencing pipeline. In both the original and validation cohorts, the classifier was reported to diagnose cytomegalovirus status with high specificity and sensitivity. When HLA alleles, especially DR and DQ, strongly co-occurred, attributing TCR associations to individual alleles was difficult. In this cohort, only TCR beta chains were sequenced, and detectable features were limited by the absence of alpha or paired-chain data. The authors suggested that the approach could potentially be generalized to other disease states and immunological phenotypes. At a false discovery rate of 0.05, a later analysis linked around 17,000 TCR beta sequences to specific HLA alleles. The study gave a list of 150 to 200 TCR beta chains associated with cytomegalovirus. Linkage disequilibrium might explain the correlated functional status among segregating V segments, but an unknown experimental factor could not be ruled out. Sequencing depth was assumed to be roughly uniform across donors in the presence/absence analyses, though that assumption may not hold. In a later analysis, most CMV-associated TCR beta chains were found to appear HLA-restricted, with HLA associations seemingly driven largely by CMV exposure. Across donors, most TCR sequences were observed very rarely, whereas some public TCRs were present in many individuals. In a later analysis, the rate of TCR association differed among HLA loci, with DRB1 alleles having the most associated TCRs and HLA-C alleles having the fewest. According to a later genetic analysis, donors in an Asian-associated ancestry cluster had fewer N-insertions in productive TCRs than the approximately 700-donor mean. A later analysis found that HLA-associated TCR beta chains were more clonally expanded and had lower generation probabilities than equally common non-associated chains.

Sequences SGHAT (CDR1) and FQNNGV (CDR2) are obtained from the germline V gene. V ends up 6 bases short and J 7 bases short, with an unmatched junction base count of 5. From the cysteine up to the phenylalanine, the CDR3 has a length of 14 residues. The read is trimmed to its CDR3 DNA, 42 bases read in frame from base 1. Library preparation employed the immunoSEQ multiplex PCR assay. The multiplex PCR relied on a mix of 60 forward primers for TCR Vbeta segments and 13 reverse primers for TCR Jbeta segments. Amplification of the CDR3 region of rearranged TCR beta genes was performed with a multiplex PCR assay on genomic DNA. The amplified TCR beta libraries were sequenced on the Illumina HiSeq System as 87-base-pair reads. The authors processed their data as follows. A later analysis tallied about 77 million unique TCR beta chains across the 666 repertoires, and roughly 11 million of those chains were shared by two or more donors. A nearest-neighbor algorithm error-corrected the raw reads and collapsed the reads into unique sequences, merging closely related sequences to remove PCR and sequencing errors. V, D and J gene segments were assigned by aligning CDR3 sequences to IMGT reference sequences. For a sequence to be retained, at least a six-nucleotide match to both a V gene segment and a J gene segment was required. A rearrangement counted as productive if the CDR3 had no stop codons and remained in frame with V and J, and every other rearrangement counted as non-productive. Following IMGT convention, CDR3 was defined as the stretch from the second conserved V-encoded cysteine to the conserved J-encoded phenylalanine. The earlier analysis of fewer than 750 of the donors excluded sequences that lacked an unambiguous match to a single V gene segment. In an earlier analysis of 587 of the donors, V segments were called functional above 56.7% productive rearrangements and were called segregating when the between-donor standard deviation exceeded 5%. A statistical classification framework was developed to diagnose cytomegalovirus status using the catalog of TCR beta chain sequences. In a later analysis, TCR nucleotide sequences were compared against IMGT/GENE-DB human TR gene sequences so that V and J genes could be assigned. The TCRdist pipeline was used in a later analysis to assign CDR3 sequences and most-parsimonious VDJ recombination scenarios. In a later analysis, each TCR beta chain was defined by its CDR3 amino acid sequence together with its V-gene family, and reads without a unique V-gene family were excluded. To address suspected cross-contamination and a sequencing artifact, a later analysis removed 592 highly shared, low-generation-probability nucleotide sequences. A later analysis calculated a clonal expansion index for each public chain from normalized within-repertoire ranks of inferred template counts. Generation probabilities in a later analysis came from a VDJ recombination model fitted to out-of-frame rearrangements, and those results were checked against IGoR. In a later analysis, TCR-TCR, TCR-HLA and TCR-CMV co-occurrence was scored with hypergeometric tests, and a repertoire-size bias correction was applied to TCR pairs. A later analysis estimated false discovery rates by permuting HLA or CMV assignments 20 times. A later analysis grouped co-occurring TCRs with DBSCAN, adding TCRdist sequence similarity when clustering within HLA-allele-positive subsets. Repertoires with fewer than 30,000 or more than 120,000 public chains were left out of co-occurrence clustering, as were roughly five repertoires with anomalous nucleotide sharing. TCRdb obtained this table from immuneACCESS and retained in-frame rearrangements with V and J assigned. These tables miss some clones; where compared with another copy, unresolved V genes account for less than half of the shortfall, and the remainder is unexplained. Clone size and the V and J calls come from that table; the DNA yielded D and trimming. The sample table lists 70,000 to 85,000 clones, about 68% of them with a count of one. About 9% of the sample rests with the top ten.

Sequenced input: PBMCs. The sequence derives from a man aged 40-49 years in good health and CMV-seropositive. The sequence is built from TRBV11-2 and TRBJ2-1; TRBD2 fits 11 bases in the junction. The DNA is as follows: TGTGCCAGCAGACTAGCGGGAGCGGATAATGAGCAGTTCTTC. This yields the protein CASRLAGADNEQFF.